The following is a T cell receptor beta chain sequence with its context. Antigen unknown. The data derive from a study of cytomegalovirus exposure and HLA in healthy donors. Whole-study context: HLA-typed donors were the source of roughly 85 million unique TCRs held in an early data release.

CDR1 is MNHEY, CDR2 SVGAGI, per germline. J lost 4 bases, V lost 0 bases, and 3 bases had no gene match. The length of the CDR3 is 15 residues. General observations from the study: In vitro experiments confirmed that three CMV-associated chains were specific for CMV antigens.

Primers for the PCR totalled 60 Vbeta and 13 Jbeta. Repertoires were generated with immunoSEQ multiplex PCR, while TCRdb's copy carries only in-frame clones and drops some. The data show 150,000 to 200,000 clones, with approximately 82% seen just once and about 2.2% held by the top ten. The V and J genes are TRBV6-5 and TRBJ2-1, with TRBD2 matching over 7 bases. Sequencing was performed on PBMCs. This sequence was found in a young woman in good health and CMV-seronegative. CDR3 nucleotides: TGTGCCAGCAGTTACTCTGGCGGGAGATACAATGAGCAGTTCTTC. The encoded protein is CASSYSGGRYNEQFF.